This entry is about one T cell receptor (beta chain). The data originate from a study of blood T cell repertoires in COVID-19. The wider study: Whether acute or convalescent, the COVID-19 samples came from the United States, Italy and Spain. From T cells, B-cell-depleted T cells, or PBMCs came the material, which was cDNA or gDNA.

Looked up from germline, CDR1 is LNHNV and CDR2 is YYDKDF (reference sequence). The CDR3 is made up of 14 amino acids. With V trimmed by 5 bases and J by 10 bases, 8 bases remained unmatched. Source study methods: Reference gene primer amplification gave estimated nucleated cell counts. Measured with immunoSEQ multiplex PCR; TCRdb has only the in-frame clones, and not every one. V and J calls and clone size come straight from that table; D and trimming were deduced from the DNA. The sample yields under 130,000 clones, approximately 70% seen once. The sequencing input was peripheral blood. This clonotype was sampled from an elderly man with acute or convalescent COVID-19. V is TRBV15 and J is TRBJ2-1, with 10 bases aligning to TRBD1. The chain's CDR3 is CATSRDRGKGEQFF. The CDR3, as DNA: TGTGCCACCAGCCGGGACAGGGGAAAAGGAGAGCAGTTCTTC.